Sequencing of this T cell receptor beta chain was carried out in a study of prognosis after radiotherapy for stage I lung cancer. Study summary: Patients were about a dozen men and 5 to 7 women aged 53 to 84, median 74.5 years.

J was trimmed by 7 bases and V by 5 bases; bases with no gene match: 12. Germline CDR1 and CDR2: DFQATT and SNEGSKA (reference sequence). The CDR3 totals 15 residues. This clonotype was seen at least ten times. Two-round multiplex PCR, the amplification method, yielded TCR beta CDR3 from genomic DNA. Gene-specific TRBV and TRBJ primers were used in PCR round one. TCRdb re-called the multiplex PCR reads with MiXCR, one entry per CDR3 protein. The table records more than 15,000 distinct CDR3 sequences, about 46% of them present only once. Sample collection consisted of 6 to 7 milliliters of peripheral blood drawn at each of two time points.

The chain employs TRBV20-1 and TRBJ2-1, with TRBD2 identical over 9 bases. The sequencing used PBMCs, collected before or after stereotactic body radiation therapy (not recorded which). This sequence was found in a donor of 50 years or more with non-small cell lung cancer. CDR3 coding DNA: TGCAGTGCTCCCGGGGATGCGGGGGGGCTTAATGAGCAGTTCTTC. Residues: CSAPGDAGGLNEQFF.